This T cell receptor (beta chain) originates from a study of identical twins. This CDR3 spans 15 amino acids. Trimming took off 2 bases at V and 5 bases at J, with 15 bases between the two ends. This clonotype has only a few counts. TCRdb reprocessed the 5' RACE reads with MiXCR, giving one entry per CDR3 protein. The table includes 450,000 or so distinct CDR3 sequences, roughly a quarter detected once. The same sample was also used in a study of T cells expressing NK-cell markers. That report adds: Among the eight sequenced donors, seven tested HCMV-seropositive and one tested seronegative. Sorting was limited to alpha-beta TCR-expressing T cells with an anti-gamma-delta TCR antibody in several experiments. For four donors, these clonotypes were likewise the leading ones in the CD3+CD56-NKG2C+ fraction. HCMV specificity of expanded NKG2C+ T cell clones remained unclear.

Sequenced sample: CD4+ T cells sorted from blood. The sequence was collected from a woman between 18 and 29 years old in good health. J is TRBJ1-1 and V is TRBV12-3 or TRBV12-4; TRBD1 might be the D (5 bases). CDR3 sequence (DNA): TGTGCCAGCAGTTTATTAAGGCAGGGAGAAACTGAAGCTTTCTTT. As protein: CASSLLRQGETEAFF.